Listed here are 23 T cell receptor beta chains from one sample, sequenced in a study of CD4 T cell repertoires in COVID-19. Clones were read by immunoSEQ multiplex PCR, and TCRdb kept only the in-frame ones, dropping some. The data contain about 75,000 clones, under 90% of them singletons. The sequenced sample was CD4+ T cells from peripheral blood, obtained after recovery from COVID-19. The source is a human donor who had COVID-19.

This sequence joins TRBV27 and TRBJ1-4; 9 positions agree with TRBD1. CDR3 length equals 17 residues. The V gene end was trimmed by 6 bases and the J gene end by 7 bases; junction bases not matched to a gene: 15. CDR1 is MNHEY, CDR2 SMNVEV, per germline (reference sequence). CDR3 sequence: CASRAGTGQMGREKLFF. As DNA, the CDR3 is TGTGCCAGCAGAGCCGGGACAGGGCAAATGGGTCGTGAAAAACTGTTTTTT.

The chain carries TRBV29-1 and TRBJ2-5; the match to TRBD1 covers 9 bases. The CDR3 loop spans 14 amino acids. Trimming at V came to 3 bases and at J to 7 bases, leaving 9 bases not matched to a gene. Germline CDR1 is SQVTM and CDR2 is ANQGSEA. The CDR3 DNA follows: TGCAGCGTTGACCGGGACAGGGCACTGGGGACCCAGTACTTC. It translates to CSVDRDRALGTQYF. Based on the CDR3 plus reference TRBV29-1 and TRBJ2-5, the full variable domain is SAVISQKPSRDICQRGTSLTIQCQVDSQVTMMFWYRQQPGQSLTLIATANQGSEATYESGFVIDKFPISRPNLTFSTLTVSNMSPEDSSIYLCSVDRDRALGTQYFGPGTRLLVL.

This clone was found once. The chain carries TRBV7-6 and TRBJ1-6; TRBD1 aligns across 7 bases. Trimming cost V 1 base and J 8 bases; bases outside gene matches: 5. CDR1 is SGHVS and CDR2 is FNYEAQ in the germline V gene. This CDR3 contains 15 residues. CDR3 in amino acids: CASSLGQGRDSPLHF. In nucleotides, the CDR3 is TGTGCCAGCAGCTTAGGACAGGGAAGGGATTCACCCCTCCACTTT.

In DNA, the CDR3 is TGTGCCAGCTCACCACCGTATCAGGGGGCTGGAAACACCATATATTTT. This gives the protein CASSPPYQGAGNTIYF. The J gene is TRBJ1-3, the V gene TRBV18; 7 bases agree with TRBD1. The germline V gene has CDR1 KGHSH and CDR2 LQKENI. This CDR3 is 16 amino acids long. The trim removed 0 bases at V and 2 bases at J, leaving 4 bases unmatched.

The CDR3: CATQRSSGANVLTF. The CDR3 region has the DNA TGTGCCACCCAAAGGAGCTCTGGGGCCAACGTCCTGACTTTC. V usage is TRBV27 and J usage is TRBJ2-6, with D uncertain. Germline V CDR1 and CDR2: MNHEY, SMNVEV (reference sequence). The germline V and J ends were trimmed by 10 bases and 0 bases, with 10 bases remaining between them. The CDR3 covers 14 residues.

The CDR3 loop is CATSRESGGATGELFF. Written as DNA, the CDR3 is TGTGCCACCAGCAGGGAATCGGGGGGGGCCACCGGGGAGCTGTTTTTT. This chain uses TRBV15 with TRBJ2-2; TRBD2 agrees at 8 bases. This CDR3 is 16 amino acids long. Germline V lookup: CDR1 LNHNV, CDR2 YYDKDF (reference sequence). V gave up 3 bases and J gave up 4 bases; unmatched junction bases: 7. Based on the CDR3 plus reference TRBV15 and TRBJ2-2, the full variable domain is DAMVIQNPRYQVTQFGKPVTLSCSQTLNHNVMYWYQQKSSQAPKLLFHYYDKDFNNEADTPDNFQSRRPNTSFCFLDIRSPGLGDTAMYLCATSRESGGATGELFFGEGSRLTVL.

The chain has TRBV7-2 and TRBJ2-7, with D possibly being TRBD2 (6 bases). The CDR3 runs to 15 residues. V dropped 0 bases and J dropped 2 bases, with 11 bases sitting between them. The germline CDR1 and CDR2 sequences are SGHTA and FQGNSA. The CDR3 DNA follows: TGTGCCAGCAGCTTAGCCGAGACTAGAACCTACGAGCAGTACTTC. Protein sequence: CASSLAETRTYEQYF.

The chain recombines TRBV10-3 with TRBJ2-5, with a tentative D call TRBD1 (6 bases). Germline lookup yields CDR1 ENHRY and CDR2 SYGVKD. V was clipped by 0 bases and J by 5 bases, with 10 bases between them. This CDR3 region has 14 residues. The CDR3 protein is CAISESGGQETQYF. The CDR3 nucleotides read TGTGCCATCAGTGAGTCTGGGGGCCAGGAGACCCAGTACTTC.

This clone was observed many times. This chain uses TRBV27 with TRBJ1-6; D is uncertain. Germline assignment: CDR1 MNHEY and CDR2 SMNVEV (reference sequence). The CDR3 length is 15 residues. V lost 4 bases and J 6 bases, leaving 13 bases between the germline ends. CDR3 residues: CASSSIWGGNSPLHF. CDR3 nucleotide sequence: TGTGCCAGCAGTTCTATATGGGGAGGTAATTCACCCCTCCACTTT.

The chain carries TRBV7-9 and TRBJ1-5, with D tentatively TRBD1 (6 bases). Per germline, CDR1 SEHNR and CDR2 FQNEAQ (reference sequence). The CDR3 covers 12 residues. Between the trimmed V and J ends, which lost 5 bases and 6 bases, there was a span of 8 bases. CDR3 bases: TGTGCCAGCAGCCCGGGGGCTCAGCCCCAGCATTTT. This sequence encodes CASSPGAQPQHF. The full variable domain, rest sourced from reference TRBV7-9 and TRBJ1-5, is DTGVSQNPRHKITKRGQNVTFRCDPISEHNRLYWYRQTLGQGPEFLTYFQNEAQLEKSRLLSDRFSAERPKGSFSTLEIQRTEQGDSAMYLCASSPGAQPQHFGDGTRLSIL.

This clone was detected only once. This chain uses TRBV30 with TRBJ2-2; 8 bases map to TRBD2. The CDR3 runs to 15 residues. Germline V gene sequence: CDR1 GTSNPN, CDR2 SVGIG (reference sequence). V shed 5 bases, J shed 4 bases, and the junction held 9 bases outside the gene matches. The CDR3 reads CAWGGAGDGTGELFF. As DNA, the CDR3 is TGTGCCTGGGGAGGAGCGGGAGACGGCACCGGGGAGCTGTTTTTT.

This rearrangement joins TRBV5-1 to TRBJ2-3; a possible D gene is TRBD2 (6 bases). Trimming stripped 0 bases from V and 2 bases from J, with 10 bases between. The CDR3 has 15 residues. Germline V gene data show CDR1 as SGHRS and CDR2 as YFSETQ. CDR3 nucleotides: TGCGCCAGCAGCTTGGACCGCGGGGACACAGATACGCAGTATTTT. Protein sequence: CASSLDRGDTDTQYF.

The chain is built from TRBV11-3 and TRBJ2-1; 12 bases align to TRBD2. The germline V gene encodes CDR1 SGHNT and CDR2 YENEEA. This CDR3 spans 16 amino acids. V trimming: 1 base; J trimming: 9 bases; junction bases outside the gene matches: 7. In nucleotides, the CDR3 is TGTGCCAGCAGCTTAGCCCTAGCGGGGGGGGGCGGTGAGCAGTTCTTC. It specifies CASSLALAGGGGEQFF. Full variable domain (rest looked up from reference TRBV11-3 and TRBJ2-1): EAGVVQSPRYKIIEKKQPVAFWCNPISGHNTLYWYLQNLGQGPELLIRYENEEAVDDSQLPKDRFSAERLKGVDSTLKIQPAELGDSAVYLCASSLALAGGGGEQFFGPGTRLTVL.

The V and J genes are TRBV19 and TRBJ2-3; D tentatively fits TRBD1 or TRBD2 (5 bases each). Trimming cost V 4 bases and J 12 bases, with 14 bases left between them. CDR1 LNHDA and CDR2 SQIVND come from the germline V gene (reference sequence). CDR3 length: 12 residues. The CDR3 here is CASSTRDGPQYF. The CDR3 region has the DNA TGTGCCAGTAGTACCCGGGACGGCCCTCAGTATTTT.

J is TRBJ1-3 and V is TRBV14; the D is unclear. V gave up 0 bases and J gave up 0 bases, with 3 bases separating them. Germline lookup yields CDR1 SGHDN and CDR2 FVKESK. CDR3 length: 14 residues. This CDR3 reads CASSQDISGNTIYF. CDR3 coding DNA: TGTGCCAGCAGCCAAGACATCTCTGGAAACACCATATATTTT.

The CDR3, as DNA: TGTGCCTGGGCCCTGTTGGGACTTTATACGCAGTATTTT. This sequence encodes CAWALLGLYTQYF. V is TRBV19 and J is TRBJ2-3; possible D gene TRBD2, 6 bases. The CDR3 has 13 residues. Germline lookup yields CDR1 LNHDA and CDR2 SQIVND (reference sequence). V was pared by 11 bases and J by 7 bases, with 19 bases between.

This chain joins TRBV9 and TRBJ2-5, with D perhaps TRBD1 or TRBD2 (5 bases each). Germline CDR1 and CDR2: SGDLS and YYNGEE. The CDR3 is 14 residues long. V was pared by 1 base and J by 4 bases, with 11 bases between. CDR3: CASSVQGGGETQYF. Written as DNA, the CDR3 is TGTGCCAGCAGCGTACAGGGTGGAGGAGAGACCCAGTACTTC.

This clone was seen only a few times. The chain has TRBV10-2 and TRBJ2-2; D is ambiguous. Trimming pared 0 bases from V and 6 bases from J, leaving 11 bases between. Germline values: CDR1 WSHSY, CDR2 SAAADI. The CDR3 sequence is 15 residues long. For the CDR3, the DNA is TGCGCCAGCAGTGAGTCGAATAGTTACCCCGGGGAGCTGTTTTTT. Translation gives CASSESNSYPGELFF.

J is TRBJ2-1 and V is TRBV19; possible D gene TRBD2, 5 bases. The V and J ends lost 3 bases and 6 bases respectively, with 12 bases between them. The CDR3 totals 14 residues. From germline, CDR1 is LNHDA and CDR2 SQIVND (reference sequence). CDR3 DNA sequence: TGTGCCAGTAGTATGCGATCGGGGAGCAATGAGCAGTTCTTC. Its protein is CASSMRSGSNEQFF.

This chain links TRBV10-1 with TRBJ1-4, with 7 bases aligning to TRBD1. The trim removed 1 base at V and 5 bases at J, leaving 4 bases unmatched. The CDR3 runs 15 residues. Per the germline V gene, CDR1 is WNHNN and CDR2 is SYGVQD (reference sequence). The CDR3 coding sequence is TGCGCCAGCAGTGAGTGGACAGGTGCGAATGAAAAACTGTTTTTT. Encoded protein: CASSEWTGANEKLFF.

V usage is TRBV3-1 (or the pseudogene TRBV3-2) and J usage is TRBJ2-5; D is unresolved. This CDR3 is 15 amino acids long. Germline-derived CDR1 and CDR2 are LGHDT and YNNKEL (reference sequence). The V end lost 5 bases, the J end lost 1 base, and 14 bases lay between the germline ends. In DNA, the CDR3 is TGTGCCAGCAGCGAATCTGAACTCTTCCAAGAGACCCAGTACTTC. It specifies CASSESELFQETQYF.

The rearrangement links TRBV9 to TRBJ1-3, with TRBD1 matching over 7 bases. CDR1 and CDR2 (germline): SGDLS, YYNGEE. The CDR3 runs to 16 residues. The ends lost 5 bases at V and 0 bases at J; junction bases unmatched: 8. CDR3 DNA: TGTGCCAGCAGTCGTACCGGGACAGCCTCTGGAAACACCATATATTTT. This translates into CASSRTGTASGNTIYF.

This chain links TRBV5-6 with TRBJ2-7; the match to TRBD1 covers 12 bases. The CDR3 consists of 15 residues. J gave up 5 bases and V 2 bases, and 5 bases lay outside the gene matches. CDR1 is SGHDT, CDR2 YYEEEE, per germline. The CDR3 here is CASSFGTGGRHEQYF. DNA for the CDR3: TGTGCCAGCAGCTTCGGGACAGGGGGCCGACACGAGCAGTACTTC. Combining the CDR3 with reference TRBV5-6 and TRBJ2-7 gives the whole variable domain DAGVTQSPTHLIKTRGQQVTLRCSPKSGHDTVSWYQQALGQGPQFIFQYYEEEERQRGNFPDRFSGHQFPNYSSELNVNALLLGDSALYLCASSFGTGGRHEQYFGPGTRLTVT.